This paragraph covers one TCR beta chain sequence. This sample is part of a study of T cells in tuberculosis. Study-wide background: The T cells targeted glucose monomycolate, a mycobacterial lipid, via CD1B.

This CDR3 spans 14 amino acids. V was pared by 0 bases and J by 6 bases, with 12 bases between. Germline CDR1 reads SGHRS; CDR2 reads YFSETQ. The assay was immunoSEQ multiplex PCR, and TCRdb's table has in-frame clones only and misses some. The data contain tens of thousands of clones, around 95% of them singletons. The material sequenced was PBMCs. This TCR was recovered from a donor between 10 and 35 years old with latent tuberculosis or without tuberculosis infection. The chain has TRBV5-1 and TRBJ1-2; perhaps TRBD1 as D (5 bases). CDR3 DNA: TGCGCCAGCAGCTTGGAGCAGACAGCTGATGGCTACACCTTC. Protein: CASSLEQTADGYTF.